Following are 23 T cell receptor beta chains from one sample sequenced in a study of Ad26.COV2.S vaccination and SARS-CoV-2 variants. The treatment is: around 19 received Ad26.COV2.S at low or high dose, single or two shots; roughly five received placebo; per-sample allocation not given. Day 63 after the first vaccine or placebo injection was the time point for sampling. This table comes from immunoSEQ multiplex PCR, and its TCRdb copy is limited to in-frame clones, with some not included. The sample has about 350,000 clones, about 89% seen once. The sequencing used peripheral blood, collected in a trial of Ad26.COV2.S vaccine versus placebo. The source of these receptors is a person between 18 and 60 years old who received the Ad26.COV2.S COVID-19 vaccine or a placebo.

This clone has just a few counts. This rearrangement joins TRBV19 to TRBJ1-5; D possibly corresponds to TRBD1 (6 bases). Trimming took 6 bases from V and 7 from J, leaving 13 bases between them. The CDR3 is 13 amino acids. Germline V gene sequence: CDR1 LNHDA, CDR2 SQIVND (reference sequence). The CDR3 loop is CASSTGMYQPQHF. The CDR3, as DNA: TGTGCCAGTAGCACAGGGATGTACCAGCCCCAGCATTTT.

The genes are TRBV7-8 and TRBJ1-5; 10 positions agree with TRBD1. In germline, CDR1 is SGHVS, CDR2 FQNEAQ. Unmatched junction bases numbered 6, after V lost 5 bases and J lost 5 bases. The CDR3 consists of 15 residues. The CDR3 nucleotides are TGTGCCAGCAGCAATCCCGGGACAGGGGATCAGCCCCAGCATTTT. The encoded protein is CASSNPGTGDQPQHF.

The genes are TRBV9 and TRBJ1-1; 9 bases fit TRBD1. Germline lookup yields CDR1 SGDLS and CDR2 YYNGEE. With V trimmed by 9 bases and J by 1 base, 10 bases remained unmatched. There are 15 residues in the CDR3. The CDR3 is CAITTGGLENTEAFF. The DNA for the CDR3 is TGTGCCATCACTACAGGGGGCTTGGAGAACACTGAAGCTTTCTTT.

The chain combines TRBV16 with TRBJ1-1; D possibly corresponds to TRBD1 (6 bases). The V and J ends lost 0 bases and 10 bases respectively, with 12 bases between them. Germline V CDR1 and CDR2: KGHSY, FQNENV. CDR3 length: 13 amino acids. The CDR3 sequence is CASSQSGGFRAFF. The CDR3 nucleotides are TGTGCCAGCAGCCAATCAGGGGGTTTCCGAGCTTTCTTT.

V and J are TRBV7-3 and TRBJ2-3, with 10 bases that match TRBD1. Trimming took 5 bases from V and 5 from J; bases not matched to a gene: 10. Germline CDR1 reads SGHTA; CDR2 reads FQGTGA. This CDR3 comprises 16 residues. The CDR3 DNA follows: TGTGCCAGCAGCCCGACAGGGGGCGTCTCGAAAGATACGCAGTATTTT. Translated, it gives CASSPTGGVSKDTQYF.

V is TRBV5-6 and J is TRBJ2-7; TRBD1 matches 10 bases. The V gene end was trimmed by 7 bases and the J gene end by 2 bases; junction bases not matched to a gene: 3. Germline V gene lookup returns CDR1 SGHDT and CDR2 YYEEEE. This CDR3 is 13 amino acids long. CDR3 sequence (DNA): TGTGCCAGCTCGGGACAGGGGCCCTACGAGCAGTACTTC. This encodes CASSGQGPYEQYF.

The chain couples TRBV7-2 to TRBJ1-3; D perhaps matches TRBD1 (5 bases). Germline loops: CDR1 SGHTA, CDR2 FQGNSA. Trimming cost V 1 base and J 0 bases, with 10 bases left between them. This CDR3 has 16 amino acids. This chain's CDR3 is CASSLGPGSSGNTIYF. CDR3 sequence (DNA): TGTGCCAGCAGCTTAGGTCCAGGGAGCTCTGGAAACACCATATATTTT.

This clone turned up a few times. V gene TRBV5-6 combines with J gene TRBJ2-2, with D uncertain. Trimming shortened V by 7 bases and J by 0 bases, and 16 bases separated the two germline ends. The germline V gene encodes CDR1 SGHDT and CDR2 YYEEEE. The CDR3 extends over 16 amino acids. CDR3 protein: CASSLGFPANTGELFF. Written as DNA, the CDR3 is TGTGCCAGCTCCTTAGGGTTCCCCGCGAACACCGGGGAGCTGTTTTTT.

This clone was seen more than once but under ten times. The rearrangement joins TRBV5-1 to TRBJ1-1; a possible D gene is TRBD1 (6 bases). The germline gives CDR1 SGHRS, CDR2 YFSETQ. The CDR3 runs 15 residues. Trimming cost V 4 bases and J 1 base, with 14 bases left between them. Written as DNA, the CDR3 is TGCGCCAGCAGCACATTCGACAGGAAGAACACTGAAGCTTTCTTT. It specifies CASSTFDRKNTEAFF.

As for this clone: This sample also contains other DNA sequences that code for the same CDR3. The chain employs TRBV12-5 and TRBJ2-1; weak D call: TRBD1 (5 bases). This CDR3 region has 11 residues. V dropped 3 bases and J dropped 8 bases, with 5 bases sitting between them. From germline, CDR1 is LGHNT and CDR2 FRNRAP. This chain's CDR3 is CASGLGDEQFF. The CDR3 nucleotides are TGTGCTAGTGGTTTAGGGGATGAGCAGTTCTTC.

The chain links TRBV28 to TRBJ2-7; the match to TRBD2 covers 15 bases. There are 17 residues in the CDR3. CDR1 and CDR2 (germline): MDHEN, SYDVKM. V lost 1 base, J lost 2 bases, and 3 bases stayed unmatched. CDR3 protein: CASSLSGLAGGPYEQYF. The CDR3 DNA sequence: TGTGCCAGCAGTTTATCTGGACTAGCGGGAGGGCCCTACGAGCAGTACTTC.

V usage is TRBV4-1 and J usage is TRBJ1-5; 9 nucleotides agree with TRBD1. The CDR3 contains 16 residues. CDR1 and CDR2 (germline): MGHRA, YSYEKL. V lost 3 bases and J lost 1; bases outside the gene matches: 4. CDR3 loop: CASSQTGGGSNQPQHF. CDR3 nucleotides: TGCGCCAGCAGCCAGACAGGGGGAGGCAGCAATCAGCCCCAGCATTTT.

This chain connects TRBV9 to TRBJ1-1; D unclear. Per germline, CDR1 SGDLS and CDR2 YYNGEE. The V end lost 0 bases, the J end lost 0 bases, and 9 bases lay between the germline ends. This CDR3 is 15 amino acids long. CDR3 DNA: TGTGCCAGCAGCGTAGGTCAGAACATGAACACTGAAGCTTTCTTT. Residues: CASSVGQNMNTEAFF.

The chain combines TRBV9 with TRBJ2-1; tentatively, D is TRBD1 (6 bases). Germline assignment: CDR1 SGDLS and CDR2 YYNGEE. This CDR3 spans 12 amino acids. The ends were cut back, 1 base at V and 10 bases at J, with 9 bases in the middle. CDR3 nucleotides: TGTGCCAGCAGCGTACTTCAGGGGGAGCAGTTCTTC. Amino acid sequence: CASSVLQGEQFF.

The rearrangement links TRBV19 to TRBJ2-2; tentatively, D is TRBD1 or TRBD2 (6 bases each). The CDR3 sequence is 13 residues long. V was pared by 3 bases and J by 13 bases, with 15 bases between. CDR1 LNHDA and CDR2 SQIVND come from the germline V gene (reference sequence). CDR3 residues: CASSILSGGRLFF. CDR3 DNA: TGTGCCAGTAGTATCCTTTCTGGGGGGCGGCTGTTTTTT.

The rearrangement links TRBV9 to TRBJ2-1, with a weak D call TRBD1 (5 bases). Per germline, CDR1 SGDLS and CDR2 YYNGEE. With 0 bases removed from V and 5 bases from J, the gap between germline ends came to 21 bases. The CDR3 contains 18 residues. CDR3 nucleotide sequence: TGTGCCAGCAGCGTAGGTGACAGTCTAAGGGATTGGGACAATGAGCAGTTCTTC. Translated: CASSVGDSLRDWDNEQFF. Based on the CDR3 plus reference TRBV9 and TRBJ2-1, the full variable domain is DSGVTQTPKHLITATGQRVTLRCSPRSGDLSVYWYQQSLDQGLQFLIQYYNGEERAKGNILERFSAQQFPDLHSELNLSSLELGDSALYFCASSVGDSLRDWDNEQFFGPGTRLTVL.

V usage is TRBV28 and J usage is TRBJ2-7; D unresolved. Trimming pared 3 bases from V and 1 base from J, leaving 16 bases between. The CDR3 is made up of 16 amino acids. CDR1 MDHEN and CDR2 SYDVKM come from the germline V gene. CDR3 DNA sequence: TGTGCCAGCAGTTTTTGGTCGGCATTTCGGTCCTACGAGCAGTACTTC. Translated, it gives CASSFWSAFRSYEQYF.

This clone was observed a single time. The genes are TRBV6-5 and TRBJ1-1; 7 bases agree with TRBD1. The CDR3 has 14 amino acids. Germline values: CDR1 MNHEY, CDR2 SVGAGI. The J segment lost 0 bases and the V segment lost 7 bases, leaving 5 bases of the junction unmatched. The CDR3 DNA follows: TGTGCCAGCATAACAGGGGCCTTGAACACTGAAGCTTTCTTT. It codes for CASITGALNTEAFF.

The V gene is TRBV18, the J gene TRBJ1-1, with unresolved D. Germline V gene data show CDR1 as KGHSH and CDR2 as LQKENI. The CDR3 runs 14 residues. The V gene lost 3 bases and the J gene lost 8 bases, with 16 bases spanning the gap. Here the CDR3 reads CASSPGTYKSEAFF. The CDR3 bases are TGTGCCAGCTCACCCGGCACCTATAAGTCCGAAGCTTTCTTT.

The V gene is TRBV3-1 (or the pseudogene TRBV3-2), the J gene TRBJ1-5; a weak D match, TRBD1 (5 bases). The V gene's germline CDR1 is LGHDT and CDR2 YNNKEL (reference sequence). The CDR3 spans 12 residues. The V gene lost 2 bases and the J gene lost 9 bases, with 8 bases spanning the gap. The chain's CDR3 is CASSQRQGPQHF. DNA of the CDR3: TGTGCCAGCAGCCAACGTCAGGGGCCCCAGCATTTT.

The chain links TRBV28 to TRBJ1-6, with D hard to call. The V gene lost 5 bases and the J gene lost 3 bases, with 14 bases spanning the gap. The CDR3 spans 16 residues. CDR1 and CDR2 (germline): MDHEN, SYDVKM. CDR3 protein: CASSPGVSVYNSPLHF. In DNA, the CDR3 is TGTGCCAGCAGTCCCGGGGTCAGCGTCTATAATTCACCCCTCCACTTT.

This clone was recorded a few times. The V call is TRBV30, the J call TRBJ1-6, with D tentatively TRBD1 (6 bases). With 0 bases removed from V and 10 bases from J, the gap between germline ends came to 10 bases. The CDR3 extends over 13 amino acids. Looked up from germline, CDR1 is GTSNPN and CDR2 is SVGIG (reference sequence). The CDR3 reads CAWSVQGNSPLHF. Here the CDR3 DNA reads TGTGCCTGGAGTGTACAGGGAAACTCACCCCTCCACTTT.

The chain joins TRBV25-1 to TRBJ2-5, with 11 bases aligning to TRBD2. Germline loops: CDR1 MGHDK, CDR2 SYGVNS. The junction had 4 bases not matched to a gene; V was cut back by 2 bases and J by 2 bases. The CDR3 is made up of 16 amino acids. The CDR3 region is CASSEGTSGVQETQYF. In DNA, the CDR3 is TGTGCCAGCAGTGAAGGGACTAGCGGTGTTCAAGAGACCCAGTACTTC.